The entry below gives a single TCR beta chain sequence along with its context. In this sample, this clonotype turned up a few times. There is no known antigen for this receptor. Base quality data are lacking; no much larger clone is found one base away. Trimming takes 0 bases off V and 6 bases off J; junction bases not matched to a gene: 2. From the cysteine up to the phenylalanine, the CDR3 has a length of 14 residues. CDR3 DNA is the only sequence kept; it has 42 bases, read in frame from the first base. The germline V gene gives CDR1 as LGHNT and CDR2 as FRNRAP. The sample is drawn from a study of early T cells in non-severe SARS-CoV-2 infection (dated by TCRdb to the early 2020s). For the wider study: Because TCR sequencing was done on bulk RNA from unsorted whole blood, the alpha and beta chains could not be paired.

The method was 5' RACE. These reads were obtained on a NextSeq 500. In the TCR library protocol, unique molecular identifiers were attached to individual cDNA molecules to correct for PCR bias and sequencing error. Both TCR alpha and beta chains were sequenced, and tight co-correlation was observed between alpha and beta sequence abundances in each sample. In the paper's pipeline: Decombinator V4 was used to annotate the V gene, J gene and CDR3 of the TCR sequences. Expanded TCRs were defined as changing significantly between any two time points under a Poisson model with p below 0.0001. TCR abundances were normalised to the total number of TCRs sequenced per sample and expressed as counts per million. TRAV1-2 paired with TRAJ12, TRAJ20 or TRAJ33 defined MAIT TCRs, while TRAV10 paired with TRAJ18 defined iNKT TCRs. VDJdb, accessed 1 November 2021, was searched for CMV, EBV and SARS-CoV-2 annotated TCRs, excluding TCRs annotated for multiple antigens. TCRdb handled the public reads itself, with Q25 trimming in fastp and clone calling in MiXCR, and kept productive beta chains. Here each entry gathers all rows of one CDR3 protein and keeps the most common genes and DNA. TCRdb, not the original authors, processed these V and J calls. This sample comprises under 70,000 distinct CDR3 sequences, approximately 10% of them detected only once. In total, the top ten clones hold 3.8% of the sample.

Overall study outcomes, separate from this receptor: VDJdb matching was skewed toward anti-spike CD8 responses and likely underestimated virus-specific expansions, missing private and CD4 specificities.

Set within a cohort of healthcare workers in London, UK, this nested case-control study involved weekly PCR testing of nasopharyngeal swabs along with blood sampling. Healthcare workers were recruited between 23 and 31 March 2020, during the week of the UK lockdown, and were followed weekly for up to roughly 15 weeks. The receptor chain draws on TRBV12-5 and TRBJ2-7; TRBD2 aligns with 10 central bases. The source is an adult who was a healthcare worker with PCR-confirmed SARS-CoV-2 infection or an uninfected control (not recorded which). Sequenced sample: whole blood. The DNA is as follows: TGTGCTAGTGGTTTGGTAGCGGGAGGGCCCGAGCAGTACTTC. It is translated as CASGLVAGGPEQYF.